The 27 T cell receptor beta chains below were found in one sample sequenced in a study of T cells in Graves' hyperthyroidism and ophthalmopathy. TCR beta CDR3 region amplification was performed from RNA transcripts. A set of HTBI primers served as the primers for a first-round RT-PCR of the TCR CDR3. TCRdb processed the multiplex PCR reads anew with MiXCR; each CDR3 protein has one entry. The table shows some 550,000 distinct CDR3 sequences, with 20% occurring only once. Sequencing input: blood. The source is a man between 18 and 35 years old with Graves' hyperthyroidism.

This clonotype came up many times. The gene calls are TRBV5-1 and TRBJ1-1, with TRBD1 as a possible D gene (6 bases). The V gene's germline CDR1 is SGHRS and CDR2 YFSETQ. The CDR3 is 14 residues long. The V end lost 0 bases, the J end lost 5 bases, and 11 bases lay between the germline ends. The CDR3 DNA reads as TGCGCCAGCAGCTTGGACAGGGCGACAACTGAAGCTTTCTTT. It encodes CASSLDRATTEAFF.

The gene calls are TRBV6-1 and TRBJ2-5; D gene ambiguous. The ends were cut back, 6 bases at V and 1 base at J, with 12 bases in the middle. The CDR3 sequence is 14 residues long. Germline V gene data show CDR1 as MNHNS and CDR2 as SASEGT. The CDR3 DNA reads TGTGCCAGCAGATCTGGACCGATCCAAGAGACCCAGTACTTC. Protein: CASRSGPIQETQYF.

This clonotype occurred many times. The chain is built from TRBV2 and TRBJ1-2; the D is unclear. The V end lost 6 bases, the J end lost 3 bases, and 11 bases lay between the germline ends. Germline V gives CDR1 SNHLY, CDR2 FYNNEI. The CDR3 is 13 amino acids. For the CDR3, the DNA is TGTGCCAGCAGGGATTCGGGCTACTATGGCTACACCTTC. Protein sequence: CASRDSGYYGYTF.

This clonotype was counted at least ten times. The gene calls are TRBV20-1 and TRBJ2-7; D is possibly TRBD1 (6 bases). Germline assignment: CDR1 DFQATT and CDR2 SNEGSKA (reference sequence). V was shortened by 6 bases and J by 1 base, with 10 bases between the two germline ends. The CDR3 loop spans 12 amino acids. The CDR3 loop reads CSANRVSYEQYF. In nucleotides, the CDR3 is TGCAGTGCGAACAGGGTTTCCTACGAGCAGTACTTC.

In its sample, this clonotype was seen many times. The chain recombines TRBV6-1 with TRBJ2-5, with D possibly TRBD1 on 6 matching bases. Trimming took 0 bases from V and 3 from J, leaving 26 bases between them. Germline CDR1 reads MNHNS; CDR2 reads SASEGT. CDR3 length: 20 residues. The CDR3 region has the DNA TGTGCCAGCAGTGAAGCGCTTCAGATGGGGGCACTGGCTGGGAAAGAGACCCAGTACTTC. It yields the protein CASSEALQMGALAGKETQYF.

Here the CDR3 reads CASSPGSYTEAFF. CDR3 nucleotide sequence: TGTGCCAGCAGTCCCGGCAGCTACACTGAAGCTTTCTTT. The chain joins TRBV6-1 to TRBJ1-1; D remains ambiguous. V was shortened by 5 bases and J by 3 bases, with 10 bases between the two germline ends. Germline values: CDR1 MNHNS, CDR2 SASEGT. The CDR3 runs to 13 residues.

The table lists this clonotype with many counts. The chain links TRBV11-2 to TRBJ1-2; D gene ambiguous. V dropped 4 bases and J dropped 8 bases, with 8 bases sitting between them. This CDR3 has 11 amino acids. In germline, CDR1 is SGHAT, CDR2 FQNNGV. CDR3 in amino acids: CASSSGRGYTF. CDR3 nucleotide sequence: TGTGCCAGCAGCTCCGGGCGGGGCTACACCTTC. The whole variable domain, filled in from reference TRBV11-2 and TRBJ1-2, reads EAGVAQSPRYKIIEKRQSVAFWCNPISGHATLYWYQQILGQGPKLLIQFQNNGVVDDSQLPKDRFSAERLKGVDSTLKIQPAKLEDSAVYLCASSSGRGYTFGSGTRLTVV.

This clonotype has ten or more counts. The J gene is TRBJ2-2, the V gene TRBV28; 9 bases align to TRBD2. After removal of 5 bases from V and 3 bases from J, the junction contained 4 bases not matched to a gene. The CDR3 runs to 15 residues. Per the germline V gene, CDR1 is MDHEN and CDR2 is SYDVKM. The CDR3 spells CASSRGGDYTGELFF. The DNA for the CDR3 is TGTGCCAGCAGTCGCGGGGGGGACTACACCGGGGAGCTGTTTTTT.

This clonotype has at least ten counts. The chain uses TRBV5-1 and TRBJ2-2; 9 bases fit TRBD2. CDR1 SGHRS and CDR2 YFSETQ come from the germline V gene. With V trimmed by 5 bases and J by 0 bases, 8 bases remained unmatched. This CDR3 has 17 residues. The CDR3 region has the DNA TGCGCCAGCAGGGAAGGAGCGGGGGGCGCGAACACCGGGGAGCTGTTTTTT. As protein: CASREGAGGANTGELFF.

This clonotype was detected ten times or more. V usage is TRBV6-1 and J usage is TRBJ1-1, with D possibly TRBD1 on 5 matching bases. CDR1 is MNHNS, CDR2 SASEGT, per germline. The CDR3 length is 16 residues. The V end lost 6 bases, the J end lost 3 bases, and 20 bases lay between the germline ends. CDR3 residues: CASSPGGGEGYTEAFF. The CDR3 region has the DNA TGTGCCAGCAGCCCGGGGGGAGGGGAGGGATACACTGAAGCTTTCTTT.

As concerns this clonotype: Given a much more abundant clone one base away, this may be a read error. The chain recombines TRBV20-1 with TRBJ1-1; 10 bases match TRBD1. Per germline, CDR1 DFQATT and CDR2 SNEGSKA (reference sequence). V lost 6 bases to trimming and J lost 4 bases; unmatched junction nucleotides: 5. CDR3 length: 13 residues. The CDR3 region has the DNA TGCAGTGCCGTCGACAGGGGGCCCACTGAAGCTTTCTTT. Translation: CSAVDRGPTEAFF.

In this sample, this clonotype turned up many times. DNA of the CDR3: TGTGCCAGCAGTGAAGGTCCTAACAGATATGGCTACACCTTC. It specifies CASSEGPNRYGYTF. The J gene is TRBJ1-2, the V gene TRBV2; D gene ambiguous. CDR1 is SNHLY and CDR2 is FYNNEI in the germline V gene. With 1 base removed from V and 5 bases from J, the gap between germline ends came to 11 bases. The CDR3 totals 14 residues.

This clonotype was recorded many times. V is TRBV19 and J is TRBJ1-5; D is unclear. The CDR3 runs to 14 residues. V lost 5 bases to trimming and J lost 2 bases, with 10 bases between them. Germline V gene lookup returns CDR1 LNHDA and CDR2 SQIVND (reference sequence). The CDR3 coding sequence is TGTGCCAGTAGTCCCCGGGTGGGCAATCAGCCCCAGCATTTT. Translation: CASSPRVGNQPQHF.

The chain links TRBV24-1 to TRBJ2-5; TRBD1 matches 7 bases. The ends lost 4 bases at V and 5 bases at J; junction bases unmatched: 6. The CDR3 contains 14 residues. CDR1 is KGHDR, CDR2 SFDVKD, per germline. This CDR3 is CATSETNRGETQYF. In DNA form, the CDR3 reads TGTGCCACCAGTGAGACCAACAGGGGTGAGACCCAGTACTTC.

The chain is built from TRBV6-2 or TRBV6-3 and TRBJ2-5; TRBD2 aligns across 10 bases. The junction had 7 bases not matched to a gene; V was cut back by 5 bases and J by 1 base. Germline V gene lookup returns CDR1 MNHEY and CDR2 SVGEGT. The CDR3 has 16 amino acids. The CDR3 sequence: CASSLGLADFQETQYF. In DNA, the CDR3 is TGTGCCAGCAGTCTCGGACTAGCGGACTTCCAAGAGACCCAGTACTTC.

The chain is built from TRBV5-4 and TRBJ1-1; TRBD1 aligns across 11 bases. The V segment lost 2 bases and the J segment 0 bases; nucleotides outside the gene matches: 9. The CDR3 is 18 amino acids. Germline values: CDR1 SGHNT, CDR2 YYREEE (reference sequence). In DNA, the CDR3 is TGTGCCAGCAGCTTTTACGGGACAGGGGGTTACATGAACACTGAAGCTTTCTTT. This codes for CASSFYGTGGYMNTEAFF.

This clonotype was detected many times. CDR3: CASSLVFGQGRETQYF. CDR3 sequence (DNA): TGTGCCAGCAGCTTAGTCTTTGGACAGGGGAGGGAGACCCAGTACTTC. The J gene is TRBJ2-5, the V gene TRBV11-2; 9 bases align to TRBD1. From germline, CDR1 is SGHAT and CDR2 FQNNGV. This CDR3 contains 16 residues. V lost 1 base to trimming and J lost 5 bases; unmatched junction nucleotides: 8.

Many counts were recorded for this clonotype. The chain recombines TRBV20-1 with TRBJ1-5, with 7 bases matching TRBD1. This CDR3 comprises 15 residues. Germline assignment: CDR1 DFQATT and CDR2 SNEGSKA (reference sequence). V shed 2 bases, J shed 7 bases, and the junction held 11 bases outside the gene matches. The CDR3 DNA reads TGCAGTGCTAGACCGACAGGGAGGCTCAGACAGCCCCAGCATTTT. Translated, it gives CSARPTGRLRQPQHF.

CDR3 nucleotide sequence: TGTGCCAGCAGTTGGCGAATCGAGAGGAACGCGGCGAGAGAGCTGTTTTTT. This translates into CASSWRIERNAARELFF. This chain uses TRBV28 with TRBJ2-2, with no clear D. The CDR3 covers 17 residues. Germline lookup yields CDR1 MDHEN and CDR2 SYDVKM. V was pared by 4 bases and J by 11 bases, with 26 bases between.

In the case of this clonotype: This could be a read error, since a much larger clone is one nucleotide away. V is TRBV20-1 and J is TRBJ2-7; 8 bases are shared with TRBD2. Per germline, CDR1 DFQATT and CDR2 SNEGSKA (reference sequence). V lost 8 bases to trimming and J lost 1 base; unmatched junction nucleotides: 7. The CDR3 has 13 residues. The CDR3 protein is CSFRGGVSYEQYF. CDR3 sequence (DNA): TGCAGTTTTCGGGGGGGGGTGTCCTACGAGCAGTACTTC.

The genes are TRBV14 and TRBJ2-2, with a possible D match to TRBD1 (5 bases). The CDR3 is made up of 22 amino acids. Germline CDR1 is SGHDN and CDR2 is FVKESK. V was clipped by 4 bases and J by 0 bases, with 30 bases between them. CDR3 in DNA: TGTGCCAGCAGCCTCGAAACCTGGCAGAGGATATATTGGGGCGCGAACACCGGGGAGCTGTTTTTT. Protein product: CASSLETWQRIYWGANTGELFF.

This clonotype was observed a few times. The rearrangement links TRBV12-3 or TRBV12-4 to TRBJ2-3, with D tentatively TRBD1 (5 bases). There are 14 residues in the CDR3. V lost 1 base to trimming and J lost 2 bases, with 7 bases between them. CDR3 loop: CASSLGGYTDTQYF. In nucleotides, the CDR3 is TGTGCCAGCAGTTTAGGGGGCTACACAGATACGCAGTATTTT.

This clonotype was found once. CDR3 in DNA: TGTGCCATCAGTCGAGGATTCCGGGGTAATGAGTACGAGCAGTACTTC. Its protein is CAISRGFRGNEYEQYF. The chain recombines TRBV10-3 with TRBJ2-7; weak D call: TRBD2 (5 bases). Trimming shortened V by 5 bases and J by 4 bases, and 21 bases separated the two germline ends. From germline, CDR1 is ENHRY and CDR2 SYGVKD. This CDR3 contains 16 residues.

As DNA, the CDR3 is TGTGCCAGTAGTACCTCCGGGACGAAGCATTTT. This translates into CASSTSGTKHF. This chain connects TRBV19 to TRBJ1-5, with a possible D match to TRBD1 (5 bases). Germline values: CDR1 LNHDA, CDR2 SQIVND (reference sequence). Trimming cost V 4 bases and J 14 bases, with 12 bases left between them. This CDR3 has 11 amino acids.

In its sample, this clonotype was seen a few times. The rearrangement links TRBV6-1 to TRBJ1-6; TRBD1 might be the D (5 bases). V lost 5 bases, J lost 7 bases, and 12 bases lay in between. The CDR3 has 14 residues. Germline assignment: CDR1 MNHNS and CDR2 SASEGT. As DNA, the CDR3 is TGTGCCAGCAGTCCCCTCTACAGGAATTCACCCCTCCACTTT. It yields the protein CASSPLYRNSPLHF.

This clonotype has a count of ten or more. The chain links TRBV15 to TRBJ2-5; 9 nucleotides match TRBD1. CDR1 is LNHNV, CDR2 YYDKDF, per germline (reference sequence). The V gene end was trimmed by 4 bases and the J gene end by 7 bases; junction bases not matched to a gene: 10. There are 15 residues in the CDR3. CDR3 in amino acids: CATSMLGTGLGTQYF. CDR3 bases: TGTGCCACCAGCATGTTAGGGACAGGGCTGGGGACCCAGTACTTC.

This sequence joins TRBV11-2 and TRBJ2-5; 7 bases agree with TRBD2. Trimming removed 2 bases from V and 4 bases from J; junction bases left unmatched: 1. The CDR3 runs 13 residues. From germline, CDR1 is SGHAT and CDR2 FQNNGV. The CDR3 sequence: CASSLQRGETQYF. For the CDR3, the DNA is TGTGCCAGCAGCTTACAGCGGGGAGAGACCCAGTACTTC.